This TCR beta chain originates from a study of T cell changes during pregnancy in multiple sclerosis. The assay was immunoSEQ multiplex PCR, and TCRdb's table has in-frame clones only and misses some. The data show tens of thousands of clones, 93% seen once. The source was peripheral blood, collected after pregnancy. The receptor's source is a female donor with multiple sclerosis, enrolled in a pregnancy study.

CDR3 in DNA: TGTGCCAGCAGCTTAACCCCGACTAGCGGGAGCCCAGATACGCAGTATTTT. It is translated as CASSLTPTSGSPDTQYF. The chain joins TRBV7-3 to TRBJ2-3; 12 bases match TRBD2. This CDR3 comprises 17 residues. V trimming: 0 bases; J trimming: 4 bases; junction bases outside the gene matches: 5. Germline lookup yields CDR1 SGHTA and CDR2 FQGTGA.